The entry below describes one T cell receptor (beta chain). Germline assignment: CDR1 MNHNS and CDR2 SASEGT. There are 13 residues in the CDR3. V was trimmed by 6 bases and J by 2 bases, leaving 5 bases between them. The data originate from a study of cytomegalovirus exposure and HLA in healthy donors. The PCR used 60 Vbeta and 13 Jbeta primers. Clones were read by immunoSEQ multiplex PCR, and TCRdb kept only the in-frame ones, dropping some. Among about 140,000 clones listed, around 86% were seen once. The gene calls are TRBV6-1 and TRBJ1-6; unclear D gene. Sequencing was performed on PBMCs. This clonotype originated in a woman aged 25 to 45 in good health and CMV-seronegative. The CDR3 coding sequence is TGTGCCAGCAGGGGAGCCTATAATTCACCCCTCCACTTT. It yields the protein CASRGAYNSPLHF.